This T cell receptor beta chain was recovered during a study of cytomegalovirus exposure and HLA in healthy donors. PCR involved 60 Vbeta and 13 Jbeta primers. Libraries were prepared by immunoSEQ multiplex PCR; TCRdb keeps only in-frame clonotypes and omits some of them. The repertoire holds 110,000 to 150,000 clones, with under 85% as singletons. Remarks on this clone: Antigen: not known.

With 4 bases clipped from V and 6 bases from J, the junction kept 15 bases outside the gene matches. Germline CDR1 is SGHNT and CDR2 is YYREEE (reference sequence). The CDR3 length is 16 residues. Points from the study as a whole: The presence/absence work took it that sequencing depth was about the same across donors. Later genetic work tied a missense DCLRE1C variant to beta-chain V and J trimming.

The sequenced material came from PBMCs. The chain is built from TRBV5-4 and TRBJ2-7; TRBD1 matches at 8 bases. The receptor was isolated from a man aged 18 to 29 in good health and CMV-seronegative. CDR3: CASSILGGQGAGEQYF. CDR3 bases: TGTGCCAGCAGCATATTAGGCGGCCAGGGGGCGGGCGAGCAGTACTTC.